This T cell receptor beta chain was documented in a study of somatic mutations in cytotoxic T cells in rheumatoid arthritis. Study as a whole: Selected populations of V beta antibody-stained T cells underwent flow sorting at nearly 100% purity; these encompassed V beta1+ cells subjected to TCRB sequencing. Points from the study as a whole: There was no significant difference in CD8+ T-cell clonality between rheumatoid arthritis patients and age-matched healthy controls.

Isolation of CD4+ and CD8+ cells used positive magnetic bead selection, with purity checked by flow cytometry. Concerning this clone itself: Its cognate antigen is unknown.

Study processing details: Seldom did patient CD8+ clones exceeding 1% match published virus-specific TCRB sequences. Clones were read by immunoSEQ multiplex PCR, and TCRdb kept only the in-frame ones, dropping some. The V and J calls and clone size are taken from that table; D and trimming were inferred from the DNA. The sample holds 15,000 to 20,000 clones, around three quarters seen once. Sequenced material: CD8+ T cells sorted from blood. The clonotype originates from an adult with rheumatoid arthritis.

The CDR3 reads CASRARSSYNSPLHF. DNA of the CDR3: TGTGCCAGCAGGGCAAGAAGCTCCTATAATTCACCCCTCCACTTT. The chain has TRBV2 and TRBJ1-6; D ambiguous. Per germline, CDR1 SNHLY and CDR2 FYNNEI. The CDR3 loop spans 15 amino acids. V was pared by 6 bases and J by 0 bases, with 9 bases between.